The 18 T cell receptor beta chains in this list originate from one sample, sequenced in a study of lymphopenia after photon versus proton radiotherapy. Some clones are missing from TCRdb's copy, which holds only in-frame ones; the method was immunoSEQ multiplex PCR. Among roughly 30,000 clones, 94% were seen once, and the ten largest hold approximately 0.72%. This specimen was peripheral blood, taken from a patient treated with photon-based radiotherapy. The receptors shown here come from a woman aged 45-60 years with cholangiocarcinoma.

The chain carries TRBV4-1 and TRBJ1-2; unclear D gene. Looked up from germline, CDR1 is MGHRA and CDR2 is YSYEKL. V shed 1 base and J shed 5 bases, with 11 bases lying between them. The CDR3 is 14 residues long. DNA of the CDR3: TGCGCCAGCAGCCAAGTTCCAGGCATGTATGGCTACACCTTC. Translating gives CASSQVPGMYGYTF.

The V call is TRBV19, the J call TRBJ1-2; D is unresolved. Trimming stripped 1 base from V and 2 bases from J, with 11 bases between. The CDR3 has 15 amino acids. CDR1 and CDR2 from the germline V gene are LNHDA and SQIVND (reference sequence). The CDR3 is CASSIAGWGNYGYTF. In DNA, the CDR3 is TGTGCCAGTAGTATAGCTGGCTGGGGAAACTATGGCTACACCTTC.

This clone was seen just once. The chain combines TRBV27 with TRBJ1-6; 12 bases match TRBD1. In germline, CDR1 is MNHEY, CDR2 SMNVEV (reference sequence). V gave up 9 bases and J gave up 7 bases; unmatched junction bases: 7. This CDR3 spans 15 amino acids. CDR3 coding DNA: TGTGCCAGTGGTCGGGACAGGGGGCTCAATTCACCCCTCCACTTT. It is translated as CASGRDRGLNSPLHF.

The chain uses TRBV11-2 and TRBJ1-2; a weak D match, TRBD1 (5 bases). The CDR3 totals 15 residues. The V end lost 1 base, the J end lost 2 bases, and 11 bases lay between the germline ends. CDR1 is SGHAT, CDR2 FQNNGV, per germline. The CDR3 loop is CASSLVTGWNYGYTF. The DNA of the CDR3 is TGTGCCAGCAGCTTAGTCACAGGCTGGAACTATGGCTACACCTTC.

The DNA of the CDR3 is TGTGCCAGCAGTTTCCCCCCCACTGGGGCCAACGTCCTGACTTTC. This sequence encodes CASSFPPTGANVLTF. The chain recombines TRBV6-5 with TRBJ2-6; D remains unclear. The CDR3 covers 15 residues. V was shortened by 4 bases and J by 2 bases, with 9 bases between the two germline ends. Germline V CDR1 and CDR2: MNHEY, SVGAGI.

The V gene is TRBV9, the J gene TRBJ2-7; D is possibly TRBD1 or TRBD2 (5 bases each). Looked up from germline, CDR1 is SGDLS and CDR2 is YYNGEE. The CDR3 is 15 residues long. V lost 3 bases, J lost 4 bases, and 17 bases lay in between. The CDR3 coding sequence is TGTGCCAGCAGCGGAGGGCCCCTGGGACGGTACGAGCAGTACTTC. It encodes CASSGGPLGRYEQYF.

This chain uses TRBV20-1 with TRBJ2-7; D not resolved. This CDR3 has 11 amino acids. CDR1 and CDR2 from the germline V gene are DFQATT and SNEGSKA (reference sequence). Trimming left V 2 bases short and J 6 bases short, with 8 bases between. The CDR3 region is CSARLVPEQYF. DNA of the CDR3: TGCAGTGCTAGATTGGTGCCCGAGCAGTACTTC.

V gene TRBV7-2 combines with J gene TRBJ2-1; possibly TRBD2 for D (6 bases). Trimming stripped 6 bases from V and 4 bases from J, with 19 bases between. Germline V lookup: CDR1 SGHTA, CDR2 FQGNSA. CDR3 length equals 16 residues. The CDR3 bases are TGTGCCAGCAGAGAGTTGACGGGGGAATTTTACAATGAGCAGTTCTTC. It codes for CASRELTGEFYNEQFF.

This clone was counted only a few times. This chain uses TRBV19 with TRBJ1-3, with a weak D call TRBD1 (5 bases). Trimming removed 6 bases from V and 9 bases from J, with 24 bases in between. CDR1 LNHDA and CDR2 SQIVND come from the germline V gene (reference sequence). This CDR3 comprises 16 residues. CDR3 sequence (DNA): TGTGCCAGTAGAAGAAACTTCGGGCCCTGGGGCGGCACCATATATTTT. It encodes CASRRNFGPWGGTIYF.

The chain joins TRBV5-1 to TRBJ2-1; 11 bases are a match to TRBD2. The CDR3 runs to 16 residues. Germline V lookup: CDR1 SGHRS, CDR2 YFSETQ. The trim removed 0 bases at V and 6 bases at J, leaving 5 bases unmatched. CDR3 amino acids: CASSLGGTSGLNEQFF. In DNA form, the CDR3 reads TGCGCCAGCAGCTTGGGAGGGACTAGCGGTCTCAATGAGCAGTTCTTC.

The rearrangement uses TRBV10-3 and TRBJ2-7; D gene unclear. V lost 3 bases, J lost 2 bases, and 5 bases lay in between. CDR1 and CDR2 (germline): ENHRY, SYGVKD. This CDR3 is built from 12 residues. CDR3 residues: CAISELAYEQYF. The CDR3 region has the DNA TGTGCCATCAGTGAACTTGCCTACGAGCAGTACTTC.

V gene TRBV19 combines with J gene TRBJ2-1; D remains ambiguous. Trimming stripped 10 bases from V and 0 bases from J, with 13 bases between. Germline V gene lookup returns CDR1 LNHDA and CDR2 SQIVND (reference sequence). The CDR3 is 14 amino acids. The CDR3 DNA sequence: TGTGCCACCGTAGGACGGAGCTCCTACAATGAGCAGTTCTTC. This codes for CATVGRSSYNEQFF.

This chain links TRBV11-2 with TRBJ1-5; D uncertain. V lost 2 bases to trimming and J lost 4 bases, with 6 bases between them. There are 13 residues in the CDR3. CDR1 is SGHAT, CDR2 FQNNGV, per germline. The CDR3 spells CASSLNQNQPQHF. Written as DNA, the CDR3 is TGTGCCAGCAGCTTAAATCAAAATCAGCCCCAGCATTTT.

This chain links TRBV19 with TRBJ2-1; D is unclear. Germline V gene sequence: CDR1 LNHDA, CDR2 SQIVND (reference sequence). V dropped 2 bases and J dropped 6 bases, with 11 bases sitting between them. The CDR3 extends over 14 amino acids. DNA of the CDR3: TGTGCCAGTAGTATACTCTTCCAAGCCAATGAGCAGTTCTTC. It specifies CASSILFQANEQFF. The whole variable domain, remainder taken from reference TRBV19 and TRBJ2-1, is DGGITQSPKYLFRKEGQNVTLSCEQNLNHDAMYWYRQDPGQGLRLIYYSQIVNDFQKGDIAEGYSVSREKKESFPLTVTSAQKNPTAFYLCASSILFQANEQFFGPGTRLTVL.

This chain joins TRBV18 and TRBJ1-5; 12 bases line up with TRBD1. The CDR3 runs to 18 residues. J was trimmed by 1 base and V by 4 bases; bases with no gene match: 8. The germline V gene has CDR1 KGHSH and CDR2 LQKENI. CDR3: CASSLGTGGTGSNQPQHF. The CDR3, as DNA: TGTGCCAGCTCACTTGGGACAGGGGGCACGGGGAGCAATCAGCCCCAGCATTTT.

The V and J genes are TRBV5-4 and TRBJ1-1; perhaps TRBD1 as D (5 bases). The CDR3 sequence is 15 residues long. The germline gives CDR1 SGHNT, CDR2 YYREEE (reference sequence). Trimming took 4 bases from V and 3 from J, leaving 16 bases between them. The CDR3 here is CASSEAGNWDTEAFF. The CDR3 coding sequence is TGTGCCAGCAGCGAGGCAGGGAATTGGGACACTGAAGCTTTCTTT.

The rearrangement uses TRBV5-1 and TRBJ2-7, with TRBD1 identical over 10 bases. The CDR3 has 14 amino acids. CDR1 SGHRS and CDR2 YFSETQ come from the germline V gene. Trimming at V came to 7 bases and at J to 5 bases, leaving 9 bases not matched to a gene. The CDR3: CASATGTGVHEQYF. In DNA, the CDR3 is TGCGCCAGCGCGACCGGGACAGGGGTTCACGAGCAGTACTTC. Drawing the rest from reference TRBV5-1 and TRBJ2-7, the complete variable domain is KAGVTQTPRYLIKTRGQQVTLSCSPISGHRSVSWYQQTPGQGLQFLFEYFSETQRNKGNFPGRFSGRQFSNSRSEMNVSTLELGDSALYLCASATGTGVHEQYFGPGTRLTVT.

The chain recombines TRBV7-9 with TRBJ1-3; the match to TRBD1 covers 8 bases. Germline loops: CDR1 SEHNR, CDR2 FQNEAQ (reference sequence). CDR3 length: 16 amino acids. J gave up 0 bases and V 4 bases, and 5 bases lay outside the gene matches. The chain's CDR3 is CASSSYRGNSGNTIYF. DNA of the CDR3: TGTGCCAGCAGCTCGTACAGGGGGAACTCTGGAAACACCATATATTTT.